This passage covers 18 T cell receptor beta chains from one sample sequenced in a study of shared clonotypes between healthy human individuals. Assay: immunoSEQ multiplex PCR; the TCRdb copy retains only in-frame clones and omits some. The table has around 980,000 clones, 78% seen once. Input material: memory CD4+ T cells from PBMCs. Subset of the sample: CD45RA-negative fraction. The receptors derive from a man younger than 35 in good health. Some clones in this sample may be carry-over from other donors' samples.

The chain uses TRBV9 and TRBJ1-2; 8 bases map to TRBD1. With 1 base clipped from V and 4 bases from J, the junction kept 15 bases outside the gene matches. Germline CDR1 reads SGDLS; CDR2 reads YYNGEE. The CDR3 contains 18 residues. CDR3 amino acids: CASSVSTGEGTGPYGYTF. CDR3 coding DNA: TGTGCCAGCAGCGTATCGACTGGTGAGGGGACAGGCCCCTATGGCTACACCTTC.

With regard to this clone: A read error is likely here: a far larger clone is one base away. The rearrangement links TRBV30 to TRBJ2-5; unclear D gene. The J call may be mistaken, given a closer DNA end match to TRBJ2-7. The V gene's germline CDR1 is GTSNPN and CDR2 SVGIG (reference sequence). This CDR3 is 11 amino acids long. The CDR3 is CAWSDTYEQYF. The CDR3 DNA reads as TGTGCCTGGAGCGACACCTACGAGCAGTACTTC.

The chain is built from TRBV2 and TRBJ2-5; 7 positions agree with TRBD1. V trimming: 6 bases; J trimming: 0 bases; junction bases outside the gene matches: 4. This CDR3 has 14 residues. The germline gives CDR1 SNHLY, CDR2 FYNNEI. The CDR3 DNA sequence: TGTGCCAGCAGAGTACAGGGGTACCAAGAGACCCAGTACTTC. Translating it yields CASRVQGYQETQYF. The whole variable domain, remainder taken from reference TRBV2 and TRBJ2-5, is EPEVTQTPSHQVTQMGQEVILRCVPISNHLYFYWYRQILGQKVEFLVSFYNNEISEKSEIFDDQFSVERPDGSNFTLKIRSTKLEDSAMYFCASRVQGYQETQYFGPGTRLLVL.

The rearrangement links TRBV6-6 to TRBJ2-7, with D perhaps TRBD2 (5 bases). Looked up from germline, CDR1 is MNHNY and CDR2 is SVGAGI (reference sequence). V was trimmed by 2 bases and J by 3 bases, leaving 8 bases between them. The CDR3 runs 13 residues. The CDR3 DNA is TGTGCCAGCAGTTACGTGGGAGTCTACGAGCAGTACTTC. The encoded protein is CASSYVGVYEQYF.

The CDR3 loop is CASSRGTGPWEPQHF. CDR3 nucleotides: TGTGCCAGCAGCCGAGGGACAGGACCTTGGGAGCCCCAGCATTTT. V gene TRBV7-9 combines with J gene TRBJ1-5, with TRBD1 matching over 8 bases. V was pared by 5 bases and J by 8 bases, with 11 bases of the junction left unmatched. The V gene's germline CDR1 is SEHNR and CDR2 FQNEAQ (reference sequence). This CDR3 comprises 15 residues.

V and J are TRBV9 and TRBJ2-6; D gene ambiguous. V lost 2 bases, J lost 4 bases, and 10 bases lay in between. CDR3 length equals 15 residues. Germline V gene lookup returns CDR1 SGDLS and CDR2 YYNGEE. The CDR3 loop reads CASSVLTKGANVLTF. The CDR3 DNA follows: TGTGCCAGCAGCGTCTTGACAAAGGGGGCCAACGTCCTGACTTTC.

As concerns this clone: Other DNA sequences within the sample encode an identical CDR3. The chain joins TRBV7-2 to TRBJ1-4; tentative D call: TRBD1 (6 bases). Trimming took 6 bases from V and 0 from J, leaving 8 bases between them. CDR1 SGHTA and CDR2 FQGNSA come from the germline V gene. The CDR3 loop spans 14 amino acids. CDR3 sequence (DNA): TGTGCCAGCAGAAGACAGGCAACTAATGAAAAACTGTTTTTT. Its translation: CASRRQATNEKLFF.

The chain recombines TRBV6-5 with TRBJ2-4; D may be TRBD2 (7 bases). The germline V and J ends were trimmed by 6 bases and 0 bases, with 9 bases remaining between them. Germline assignment: CDR1 MNHEY and CDR2 SVGAGI. The CDR3 length is 14 residues. CDR3 loop: CASRGGVAKNIQYF. CDR3 coding DNA: TGTGCCAGCAGAGGGGGGGTAGCCAAAAACATTCAGTACTTC.

As DNA, the CDR3 is TGTGCCAGCAGCGTAGATGAGGGCACCGGGGAGCTGTTTTTT. The encoded protein is CASSVDEGTGELFF. The rearrangement uses TRBV9 and TRBJ2-2; possible D gene TRBD2, 5 bases. With 0 bases removed from V and 4 bases from J, the gap between germline ends came to 7 bases. This CDR3 spans 14 amino acids. From germline, CDR1 is SGDLS and CDR2 YYNGEE.

The rearrangement joins TRBV4-2 to TRBJ2-3, with 9 bases aligning to TRBD1. CDR1 LGHNA and CDR2 YNFKEQ come from the germline V gene. The CDR3 extends over 19 amino acids. V was clipped by 0 bases and J by 5 bases; unmatched bases: 15. The CDR3 is CASSQEDLFEGQGKDTQYF. The CDR3 DNA reads TGTGCCAGCAGCCAAGAGGACCTATTCGAAGGACAGGGGAAAGATACGCAGTATTTT.

This chain uses TRBV10-3 with TRBJ1-1; D is uncertain. Germline V gene sequence: CDR1 ENHRY, CDR2 SYGVKD. This CDR3 comprises 14 residues. The germline V and J ends were trimmed by 3 bases and 5 bases, with 13 bases remaining between them. CDR3 bases: TGTGCCATCAGTGAAGCTTACGCAGCGACTGAAGCTTTCTTT. This gives the protein CAISEAYAATEAFF.

The CDR3 reads CASSTGGFAKNIQYF. In DNA form, the CDR3 reads TGTGCCAGCAGCACAGGGGGGTTCGCCAAAAACATTCAGTACTTC. The chain uses TRBV28 and TRBJ2-4, with 8 bases fitting TRBD1. There are 15 residues in the CDR3. Germline CDR1 and CDR2: MDHEN and SYDVKM. The trim removed 6 bases at V and 1 base at J, leaving 5 bases unmatched.

Remarks on this clone: At the DNA level, this CDR3 is encoded by other sequences in the same sample as well. The V gene is TRBV5-1, the J gene TRBJ2-5; tentative D call: TRBD2 (5 bases). V lost 0 bases and J lost 4, with 7 bases in between. The CDR3 sequence is 13 residues long. The germline V gene has CDR1 SGHRS and CDR2 YFSETQ. The CDR3 bases are TGCGCCAGCAGCTTGGGGACTGGAGAGACCCAGTACTTC. Translation: CASSLGTGETQYF.

V and J are TRBV5-5 and TRBJ2-3; D might be TRBD1 or TRBD2, each matching 6 bases. CDR3 length: 15 residues. Germline CDR1 and CDR2: SGHKS and YYEKEE (reference sequence). The V end lost 1 base, the J end lost 5 bases, and 14 bases lay between the germline ends. The CDR3 DNA follows: TGTGCCAGCAGCTTGTTTTACCGGGGGCAAGATACGCAGTATTTT. This gives the protein CASSLFYRGQDTQYF.

This sequence joins TRBV2 and TRBJ1-4; perhaps TRBD1 as D (6 bases). V was clipped by 5 bases and J by 4 bases, with 11 bases between them. Germline V lookup: CDR1 SNHLY, CDR2 FYNNEI. There are 14 residues in the CDR3. The CDR3 protein is CASSQLGGNEKLFF. The CDR3 DNA reads TGTGCCAGCAGTCAGTTAGGGGGTAATGAAAAACTGTTTTTT.

This chain links TRBV2 with TRBJ2-2, with unresolved D. The germline CDR1 and CDR2 sequences are SNHLY and FYNNEI. The CDR3 sequence is 11 residues long. Trimming cost V 6 bases and J 13 bases, with 12 bases left between them. The DNA of the CDR3 is TGTGCCAGCAGCGCCGGACCTCCGCTGTTTTTT. Protein sequence: CASSAGPPLFF.

The chain uses TRBV28 and TRBJ2-7; 7 nucleotides agree with TRBD1. The CDR3 has 13 residues. Germline V lookup: CDR1 MDHEN, CDR2 SYDVKM. V lost 3 bases to trimming and J lost 3 bases; unmatched junction nucleotides: 2. This chain's CDR3 is CASSLGQLYEQYF. Here the CDR3 DNA reads TGTGCCAGCAGTTTGGGACAGCTCTACGAGCAGTACTTC.

J is TRBJ1-2 and V is TRBV5-5, with 11 bases aligning to TRBD1. After removal of 3 bases from V and 7 bases from J, the junction contained 5 bases not matched to a gene. Germline CDR1 SGHKS, CDR2 YYEKEE (reference sequence). CDR3 size: 14 residues. CDR3 amino acids: CASSYGQGASGYTF. The CDR3 coding sequence is TGTGCCAGCAGCTACGGACAGGGGGCTAGTGGCTACACCTTC.